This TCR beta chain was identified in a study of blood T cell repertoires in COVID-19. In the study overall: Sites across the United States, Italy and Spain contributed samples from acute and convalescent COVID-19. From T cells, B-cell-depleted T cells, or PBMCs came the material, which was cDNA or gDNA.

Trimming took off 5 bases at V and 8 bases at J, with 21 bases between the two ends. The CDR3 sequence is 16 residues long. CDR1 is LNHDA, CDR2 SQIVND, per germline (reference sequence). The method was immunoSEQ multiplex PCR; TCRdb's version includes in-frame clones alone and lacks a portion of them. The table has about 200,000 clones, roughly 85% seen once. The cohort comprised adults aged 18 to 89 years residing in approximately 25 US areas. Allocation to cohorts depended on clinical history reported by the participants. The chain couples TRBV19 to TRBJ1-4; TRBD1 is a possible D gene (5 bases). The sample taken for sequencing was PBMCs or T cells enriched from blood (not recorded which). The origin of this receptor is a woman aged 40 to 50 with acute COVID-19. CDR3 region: CASSPRRQGGEEKLFF. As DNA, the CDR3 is TGTGCCAGTAGTCCCCGAAGGCAGGGAGGGGAAGAAAAACTGTTTTTT. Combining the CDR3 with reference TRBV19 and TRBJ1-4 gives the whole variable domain DGGITQSPKYLFRKEGQNVTLSCEQNLNHDAMYWYRQDPGQGLRLIYYSQIVNDFQKGDIAEGYSVSREKKESFPLTVTSAQKNPTAFYLCASSPRRQGGEEKLFFGSGTQLSVL.